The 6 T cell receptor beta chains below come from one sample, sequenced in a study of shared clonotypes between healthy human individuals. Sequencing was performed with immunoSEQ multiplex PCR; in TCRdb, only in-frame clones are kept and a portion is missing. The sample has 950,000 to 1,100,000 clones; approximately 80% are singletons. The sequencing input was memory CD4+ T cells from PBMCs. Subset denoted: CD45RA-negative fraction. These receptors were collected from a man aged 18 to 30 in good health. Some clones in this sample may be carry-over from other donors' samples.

The CDR3 spells CASSFSRGWYSNQPQHF. CDR3 DNA: TGTGCCAGCAGTTTTTCCAGGGGTTGGTATAGCAATCAGCCCCAGCATTTT. The chain combines TRBV28 with TRBJ1-5; D perhaps matches TRBD1 (6 bases). The length of the CDR3 is 17 residues. V shed 3 bases and J shed 0 bases, with 15 bases lying between them. Germline V gives CDR1 MDHEN, CDR2 SYDVKM.

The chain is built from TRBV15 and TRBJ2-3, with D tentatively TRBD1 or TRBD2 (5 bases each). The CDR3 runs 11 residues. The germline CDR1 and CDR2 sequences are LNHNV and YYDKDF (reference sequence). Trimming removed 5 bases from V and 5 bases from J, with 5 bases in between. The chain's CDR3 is CATSGGDTQYF. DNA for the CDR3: TGTGCCACCAGCGGGGGAGATACGCAGTATTTT.

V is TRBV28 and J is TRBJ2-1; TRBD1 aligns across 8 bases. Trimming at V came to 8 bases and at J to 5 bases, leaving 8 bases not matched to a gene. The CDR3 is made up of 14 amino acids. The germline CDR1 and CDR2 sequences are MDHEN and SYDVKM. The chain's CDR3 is CASSTGGVDNEQFF. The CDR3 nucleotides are TGTGCCAGCTCTACAGGGGGAGTAGACAATGAGCAGTTCTTC.

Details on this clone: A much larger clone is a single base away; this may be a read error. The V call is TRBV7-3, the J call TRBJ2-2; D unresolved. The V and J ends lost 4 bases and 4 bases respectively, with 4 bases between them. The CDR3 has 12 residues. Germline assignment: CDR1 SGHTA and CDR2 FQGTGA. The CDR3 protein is CASSSSTGELFF. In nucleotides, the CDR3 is TGTGCCAGCAGCTCGAGCACCGGGGAGCTGTTTTTT.

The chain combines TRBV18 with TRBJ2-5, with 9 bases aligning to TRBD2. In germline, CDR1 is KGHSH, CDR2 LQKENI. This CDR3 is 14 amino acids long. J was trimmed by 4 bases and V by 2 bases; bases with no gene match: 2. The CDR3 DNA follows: TGTGCCAGCTCACCAATACTAGCGGGAGAGACCCAGTACTTC. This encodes CASSPILAGETQYF. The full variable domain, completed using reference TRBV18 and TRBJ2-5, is NAGVMQNPRHLVRRRGQEARLRCSPMKGHSHVYWYRQLPEEGLKFMVYLQKENIIDESGMPKERFSAEFPKEGPSILRIQQVVRGDSAAYFCASSPILAGETQYFGPGTRLLVL.

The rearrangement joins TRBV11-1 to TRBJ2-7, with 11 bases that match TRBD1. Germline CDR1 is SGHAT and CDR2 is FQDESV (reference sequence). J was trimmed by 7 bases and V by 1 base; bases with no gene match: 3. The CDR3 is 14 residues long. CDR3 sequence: CASSLGTGGEEQYF. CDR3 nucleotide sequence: TGTGCCAGCAGCTTAGGGACAGGGGGCGAAGAGCAGTACTTC.